Reported below is one T cell receptor (beta chain). Its antigen is not identified. V was shortened by 3 bases and J by 4 bases, with 9 bases between the two germline ends. This CDR3 comprises 13 residues. Germline CDR1 MNHEY, CDR2 SVGAGI. Clones were sequenced by immunoSEQ multiplex PCR, and TCRdb holds only the in-frame ones, with some missing. The table shows 76,000 or so clones, with 94% occurring only once. The sample is drawn from a study of cytomegalovirus exposure and HLA in healthy donors. Whole-study findings and limits: TCR beta chains numbering some 160 were designated cytomegalovirus-associated.

The sample taken for sequencing was PBMCs. The chain is built from TRBV6-5 and TRBJ1-1; D gene uncertain. The TCR comes from a woman under 30 in good health and CMV-seronegative. CDR3 protein: CASSYWESTEAFF. The DNA of the CDR3 is TGTGCCAGCAGTTATTGGGAGAGCACTGAAGCTTTCTTT.